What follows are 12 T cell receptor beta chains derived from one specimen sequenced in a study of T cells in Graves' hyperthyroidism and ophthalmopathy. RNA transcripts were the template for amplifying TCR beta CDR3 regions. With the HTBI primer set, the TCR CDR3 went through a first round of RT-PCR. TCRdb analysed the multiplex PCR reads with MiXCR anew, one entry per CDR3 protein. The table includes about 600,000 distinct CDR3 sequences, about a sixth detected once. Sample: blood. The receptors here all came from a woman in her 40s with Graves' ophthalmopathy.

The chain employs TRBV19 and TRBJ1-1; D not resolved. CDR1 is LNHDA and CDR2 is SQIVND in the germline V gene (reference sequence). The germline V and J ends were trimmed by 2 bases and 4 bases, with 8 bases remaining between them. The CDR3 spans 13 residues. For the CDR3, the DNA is TGTGCCAGTAGTATATACGGTGGCACTGAAGCTTTCTTT. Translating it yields CASSIYGGTEAFF.

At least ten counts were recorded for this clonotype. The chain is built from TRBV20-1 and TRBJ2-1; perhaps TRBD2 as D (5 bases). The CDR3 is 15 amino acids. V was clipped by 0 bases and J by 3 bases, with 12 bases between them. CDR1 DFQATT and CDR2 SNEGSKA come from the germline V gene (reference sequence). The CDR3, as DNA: TGCAGTGCTAGAGAAGGGCGGGTATACTACAATGAGCAGTTCTTC. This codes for CSAREGRVYYNEQFF.

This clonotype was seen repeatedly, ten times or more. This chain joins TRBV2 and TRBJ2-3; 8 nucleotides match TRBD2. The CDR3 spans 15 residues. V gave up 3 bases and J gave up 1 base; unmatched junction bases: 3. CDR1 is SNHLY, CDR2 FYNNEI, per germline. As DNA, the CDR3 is TGTGCCAGCAGTGATTACGGGAGGGGCACAGATACGCAGTATTTT. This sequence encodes CASSDYGRGTDTQYF.

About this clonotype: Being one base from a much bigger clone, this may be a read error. The CDR3 DNA reads TGTGCCAGCATCCGGGACAGGGGCTCAAGACGAAGCAATCAGTCCCAGCATTTT. It translates to CASIRDRGSRRSNQSQHF. The chain has TRBV2 and TRBJ1-5; TRBD1 matches 10 bases. In germline, CDR1 is SNHLY, CDR2 FYNNEI. The CDR3 is made up of 18 amino acids.

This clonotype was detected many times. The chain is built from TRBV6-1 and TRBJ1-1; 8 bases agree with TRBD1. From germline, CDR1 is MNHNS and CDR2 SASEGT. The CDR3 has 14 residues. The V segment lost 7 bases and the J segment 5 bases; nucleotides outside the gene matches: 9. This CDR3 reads CASKGGYRGTEAFF. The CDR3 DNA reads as TGTGCCAGCAAAGGAGGTTACAGGGGGACTGAAGCTTTCTTT.

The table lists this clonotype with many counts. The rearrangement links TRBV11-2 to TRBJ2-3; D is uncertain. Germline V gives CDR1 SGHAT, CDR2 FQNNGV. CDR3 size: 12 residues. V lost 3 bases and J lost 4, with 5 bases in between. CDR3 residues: CASSFRADTQYF. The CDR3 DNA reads TGTGCCAGCAGCTTTCGAGCAGATACGCAGTATTTT.

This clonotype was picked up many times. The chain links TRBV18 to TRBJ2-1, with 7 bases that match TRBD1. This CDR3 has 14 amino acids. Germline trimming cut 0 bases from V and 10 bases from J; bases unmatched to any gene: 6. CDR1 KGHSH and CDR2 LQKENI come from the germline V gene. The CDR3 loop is CASSPPPTGEEQFF. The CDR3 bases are TGTGCCAGCTCACCACCTCCAACAGGGGAAGAGCAGTTCTTC.

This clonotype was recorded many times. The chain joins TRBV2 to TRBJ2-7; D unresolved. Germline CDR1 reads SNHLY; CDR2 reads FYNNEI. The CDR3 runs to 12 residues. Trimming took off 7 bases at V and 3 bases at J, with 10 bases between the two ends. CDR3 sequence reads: CASNGPNYEQYF. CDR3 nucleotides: TGTGCCAGCAACGGACCAAACTACGAGCAGTACTTC.

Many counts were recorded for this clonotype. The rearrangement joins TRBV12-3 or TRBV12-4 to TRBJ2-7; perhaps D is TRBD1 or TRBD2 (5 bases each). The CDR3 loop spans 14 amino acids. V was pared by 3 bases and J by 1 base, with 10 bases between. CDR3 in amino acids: CASSFFGASYEQYF. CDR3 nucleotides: TGTGCCAGCAGTTTCTTCGGGGCGTCCTACGAGCAGTACTTC.

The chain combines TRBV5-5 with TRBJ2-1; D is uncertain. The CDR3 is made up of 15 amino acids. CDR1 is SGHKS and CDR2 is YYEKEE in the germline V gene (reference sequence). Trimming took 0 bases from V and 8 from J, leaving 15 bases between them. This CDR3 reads CASSLELRRVYEQFF. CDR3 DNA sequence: TGTGCCAGCAGCTTGGAACTACGGCGCGTCTATGAGCAGTTCTTC. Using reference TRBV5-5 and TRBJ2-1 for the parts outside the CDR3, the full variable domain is DAGVTQSPTHLIKTRGQQVTLRCSPISGHKSVSWYQQVLGQGPQFIFQYYEKEERGRGNFPDRFSARQFPNYSSELNVNALLLGDSALYLCASSLELRRVYEQFFGPGTRLTVL.

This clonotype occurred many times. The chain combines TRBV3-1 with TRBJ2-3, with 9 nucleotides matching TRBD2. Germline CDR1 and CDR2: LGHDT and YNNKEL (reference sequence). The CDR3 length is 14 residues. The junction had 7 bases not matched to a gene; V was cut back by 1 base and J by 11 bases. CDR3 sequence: CASSQASGAGKQYF. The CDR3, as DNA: TGTGCCAGCAGCCAAGCTAGCGGGGCGGGGAAGCAGTATTTT.

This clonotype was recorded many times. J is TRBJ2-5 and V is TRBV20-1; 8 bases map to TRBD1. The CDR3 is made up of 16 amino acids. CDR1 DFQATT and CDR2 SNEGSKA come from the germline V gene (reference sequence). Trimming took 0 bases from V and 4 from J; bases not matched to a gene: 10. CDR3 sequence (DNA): TGCAGTGCTAGAGATCTCGGACAGGGTGCGGGAGAGACCCAGTACTTC. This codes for CSARDLGQGAGETQYF.